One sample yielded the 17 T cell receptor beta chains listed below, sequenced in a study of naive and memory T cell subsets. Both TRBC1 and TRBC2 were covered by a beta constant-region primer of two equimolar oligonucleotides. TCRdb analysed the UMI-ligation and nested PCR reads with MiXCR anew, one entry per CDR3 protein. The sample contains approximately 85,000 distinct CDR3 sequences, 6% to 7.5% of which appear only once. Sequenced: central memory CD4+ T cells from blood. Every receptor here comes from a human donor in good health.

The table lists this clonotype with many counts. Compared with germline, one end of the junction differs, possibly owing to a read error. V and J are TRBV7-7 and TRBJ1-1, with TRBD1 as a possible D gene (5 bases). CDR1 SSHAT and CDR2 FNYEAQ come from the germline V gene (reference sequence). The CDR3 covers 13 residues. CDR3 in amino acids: CASSLARGTEAFF. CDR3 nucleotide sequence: TGTGCTAGCAGCTTAGCTAGGGGTACTGAAGCTTTCTTT.

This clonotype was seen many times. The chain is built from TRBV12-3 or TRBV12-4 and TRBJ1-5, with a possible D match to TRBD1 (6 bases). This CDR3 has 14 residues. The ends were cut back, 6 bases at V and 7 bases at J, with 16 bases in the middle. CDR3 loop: CASSTGTSGQPQHF. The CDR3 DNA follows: TGTGCCAGCAGCACCGGGACATCGGGGCAGCCCCAGCATTTT.

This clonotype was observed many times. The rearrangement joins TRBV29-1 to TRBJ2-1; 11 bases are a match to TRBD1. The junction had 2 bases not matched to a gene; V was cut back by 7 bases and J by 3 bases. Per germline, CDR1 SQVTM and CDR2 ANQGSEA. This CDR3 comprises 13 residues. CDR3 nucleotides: TGCAGCGCCGGGACAGGGGGCTACAATGAGCAGTTCTTC. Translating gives CSAGTGGYNEQFF.

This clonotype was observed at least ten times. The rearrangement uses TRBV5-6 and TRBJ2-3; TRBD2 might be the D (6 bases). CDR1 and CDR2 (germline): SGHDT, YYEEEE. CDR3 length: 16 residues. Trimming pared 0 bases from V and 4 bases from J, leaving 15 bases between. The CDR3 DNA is TGTGCCAGCAGCTTGGTTGCGGGAAAGGCTGCAGATACGCAGTATTTT. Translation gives CASSLVAGKAADTQYF. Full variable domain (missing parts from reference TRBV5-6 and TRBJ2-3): DAGVTQSPTHLIKTRGQQVTLRCSPKSGHDTVSWYQQALGQGPQFIFQYYEEEERQRGNFPDRFSGHQFPNYSSELNVNALLLGDSALYLCASSLVAGKAADTQYFGPGTRLTVL.

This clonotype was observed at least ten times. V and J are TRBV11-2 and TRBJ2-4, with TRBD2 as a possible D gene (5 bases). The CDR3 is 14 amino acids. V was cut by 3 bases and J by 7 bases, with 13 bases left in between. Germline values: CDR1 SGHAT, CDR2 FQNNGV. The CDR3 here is CASSFGGVRNIQYF. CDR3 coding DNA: TGTGCCAGCAGCTTTGGAGGTGTCAGGAACATTCAGTACTTC.

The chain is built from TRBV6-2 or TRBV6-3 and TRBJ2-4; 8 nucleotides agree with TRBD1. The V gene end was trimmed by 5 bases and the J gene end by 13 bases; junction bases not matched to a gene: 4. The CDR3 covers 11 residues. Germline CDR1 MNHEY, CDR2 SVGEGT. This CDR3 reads CASSQGQGQYF. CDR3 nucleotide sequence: TGTGCCAGCAGTCAAGGACAGGGCCAGTACTTC.

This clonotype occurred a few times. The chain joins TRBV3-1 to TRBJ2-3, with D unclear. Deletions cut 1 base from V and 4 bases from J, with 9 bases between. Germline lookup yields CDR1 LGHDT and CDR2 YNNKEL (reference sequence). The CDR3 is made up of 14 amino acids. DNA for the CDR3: TGTGCCAGCAGCCAAGGGCTTCTAGCAGATACGCAGTATTTT. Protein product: CASSQGLLADTQYF.

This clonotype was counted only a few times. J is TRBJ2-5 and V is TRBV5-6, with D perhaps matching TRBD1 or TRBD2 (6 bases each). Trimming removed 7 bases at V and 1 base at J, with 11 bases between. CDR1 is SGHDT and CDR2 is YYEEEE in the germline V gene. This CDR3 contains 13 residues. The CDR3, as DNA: TGTGCCAGCCTGACGGGGGCCCAAGAGACCCAGTACTTC. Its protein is CASLTGAQETQYF. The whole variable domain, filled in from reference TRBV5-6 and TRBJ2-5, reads DAGVTQSPTHLIKTRGQQVTLRCSPKSGHDTVSWYQQALGQGPQFIFQYYEEEERQRGNFPDRFSGHQFPNYSSELNVNALLLGDSALYLCASLTGAQETQYFGPGTRLLVL.

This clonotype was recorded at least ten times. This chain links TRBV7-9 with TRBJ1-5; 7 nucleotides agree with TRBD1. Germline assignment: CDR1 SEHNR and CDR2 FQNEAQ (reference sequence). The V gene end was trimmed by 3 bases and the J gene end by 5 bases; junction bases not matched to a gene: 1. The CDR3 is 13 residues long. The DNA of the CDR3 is TGTGCCAGCAGCTTTCAGGGGGATCAGCCCCAGCATTTT. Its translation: CASSFQGDQPQHF.

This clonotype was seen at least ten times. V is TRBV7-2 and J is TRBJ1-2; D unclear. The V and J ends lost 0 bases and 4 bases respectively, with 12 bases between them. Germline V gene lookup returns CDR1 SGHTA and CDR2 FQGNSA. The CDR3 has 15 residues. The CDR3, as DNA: TGTGCCAGCAGCTTAGCGATTGGTATGGGCTATGGCTACACCTTC. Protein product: CASSLAIGMGYGYTF.

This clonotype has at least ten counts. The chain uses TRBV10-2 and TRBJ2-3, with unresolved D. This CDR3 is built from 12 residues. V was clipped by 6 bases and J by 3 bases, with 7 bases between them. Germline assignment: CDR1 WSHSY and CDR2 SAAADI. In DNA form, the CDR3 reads TGCGCCAGCAGGGATTGGACAGATACGCAGTATTTT. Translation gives CASRDWTDTQYF.

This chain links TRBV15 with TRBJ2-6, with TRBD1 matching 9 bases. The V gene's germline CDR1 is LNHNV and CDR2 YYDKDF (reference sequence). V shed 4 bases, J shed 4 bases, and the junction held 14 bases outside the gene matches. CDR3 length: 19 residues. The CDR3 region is CATSTMGQGAAGGANVLTF. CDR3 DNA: TGTGCCACCAGCACCATGGGACAGGGAGCGGCCGGGGGGGCCAACGTCCTGACTTTC.

The CDR3 here is CATSRGSTGANVLTF. In DNA form, the CDR3 reads TGTGCCACCAGCAGGGGTAGTACTGGGGCCAACGTCCTGACTTTC. V usage is TRBV15 and J usage is TRBJ2-6; no firm D call. Germline CDR1 reads LNHNV; CDR2 reads YYDKDF (reference sequence). The CDR3 contains 15 residues. V lost 3 bases, J lost 2 bases, and 8 bases lay in between.

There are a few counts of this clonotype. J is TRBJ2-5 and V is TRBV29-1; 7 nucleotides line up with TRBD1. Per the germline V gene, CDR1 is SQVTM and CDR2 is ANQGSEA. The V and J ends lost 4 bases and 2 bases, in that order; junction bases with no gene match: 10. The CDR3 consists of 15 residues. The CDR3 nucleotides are TGCAGCGTTGGGAGTTGGGGGACAGTACAAGAGACCCAGTACTTC. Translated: CSVGSWGTVQETQYF.

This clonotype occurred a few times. The CDR3 nucleotides read TGTGCCAGCAGCTTGAAGGGCCACCTCACCGGGGAGCTGTTTTTT. It yields the protein CASSLKGHLTGELFF. V usage is TRBV5-6 and J usage is TRBJ2-2; D gene unclear. The length of the CDR3 is 15 residues. V gave up 1 base and J gave up 4 bases, with 11 bases separating them. Germline V gene data show CDR1 as SGHDT and CDR2 as YYEEEE.

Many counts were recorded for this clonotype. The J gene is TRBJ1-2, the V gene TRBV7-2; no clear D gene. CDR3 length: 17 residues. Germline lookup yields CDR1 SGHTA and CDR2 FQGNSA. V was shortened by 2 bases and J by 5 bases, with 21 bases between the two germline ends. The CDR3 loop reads CASSLTWQSLTQYGYTF. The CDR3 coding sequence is TGTGCCAGCAGCTTAACATGGCAATCCTTAACTCAATATGGCTACACCTTC.

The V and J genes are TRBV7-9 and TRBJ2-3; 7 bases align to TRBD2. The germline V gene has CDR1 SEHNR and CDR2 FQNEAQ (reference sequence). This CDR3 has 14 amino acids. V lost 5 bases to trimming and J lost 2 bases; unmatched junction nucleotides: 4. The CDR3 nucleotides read TGTGCCAGCAGCATCGGGGGGACCACAGATACGCAGTATTTT. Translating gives CASSIGGTTDTQYF.